This T cell receptor (beta chain) was sequenced for a study of identical twins. Study conclusions and caveats: Where out-of-frame alpha sequences were twin-shared, they showed excess low generation probability.

Using its own MiXCR run on the 5' RACE reads, TCRdb lists one record per CDR3 protein. The repertoire consists of about 530,000 distinct CDR3 sequences, with around 20% occurring once and the leading ten covering approximately 0.49%. The CDR3 loop spans 13 amino acids. Germline-derived CDR1 and CDR2 are DFQATT and SNEGSKA (reference sequence). Trimming cost V 3 bases and J 1 base, with 10 bases left between them. This clonotype occurred once. What it binds is unknown. These data were also reused for a study on yellow fever vaccine responses in identical twins.

Sequencing was carried out using CD4+ T cells sorted from blood. The rearrangement uses TRBV20-1 and TRBJ2-7; perhaps TRBD2 as D (7 bases). This TCR derives from a young woman in good health. This chain's CDR3 is CSASGGPSYEQYF. The CDR3 DNA is TGCAGTGCTAGCGGGGGGCCTTCCTACGAGCAGTACTTC.